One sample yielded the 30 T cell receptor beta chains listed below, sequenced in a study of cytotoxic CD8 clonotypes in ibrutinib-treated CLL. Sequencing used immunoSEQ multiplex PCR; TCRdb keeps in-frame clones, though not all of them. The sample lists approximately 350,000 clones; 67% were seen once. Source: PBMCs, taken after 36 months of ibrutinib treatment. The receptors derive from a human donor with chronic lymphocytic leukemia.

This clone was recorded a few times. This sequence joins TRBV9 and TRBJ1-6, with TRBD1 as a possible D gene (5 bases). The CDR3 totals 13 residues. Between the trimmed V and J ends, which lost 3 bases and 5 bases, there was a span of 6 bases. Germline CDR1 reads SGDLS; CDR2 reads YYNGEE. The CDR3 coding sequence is TGTGCCAGCAGCGCGACAGATAATTCACCCCTCCACTTT. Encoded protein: CASSATDNSPLHF.

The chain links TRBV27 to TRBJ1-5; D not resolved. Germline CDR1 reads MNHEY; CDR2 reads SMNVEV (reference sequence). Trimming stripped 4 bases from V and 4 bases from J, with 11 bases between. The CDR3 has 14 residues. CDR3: CASSSRGPNQPQHF. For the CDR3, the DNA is TGTGCCAGCAGTTCTCGAGGGCCGAATCAGCCCCAGCATTTT.

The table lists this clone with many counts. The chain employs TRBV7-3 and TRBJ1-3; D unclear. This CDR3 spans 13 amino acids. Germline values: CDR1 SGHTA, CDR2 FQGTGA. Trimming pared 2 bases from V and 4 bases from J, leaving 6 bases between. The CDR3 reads CASSLLRGNTIYF. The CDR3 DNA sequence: TGTGCCAGCAGCTTATTGAGGGGAAACACCATATATTTT.

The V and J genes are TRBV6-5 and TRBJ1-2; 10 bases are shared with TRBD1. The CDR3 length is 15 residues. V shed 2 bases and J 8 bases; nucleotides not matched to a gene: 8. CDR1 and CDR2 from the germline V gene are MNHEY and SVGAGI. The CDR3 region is CASSYLGQGGLGYTF. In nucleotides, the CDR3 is TGTGCCAGCAGTTACCTAGGACAGGGGGGACTCGGCTACACCTTC.

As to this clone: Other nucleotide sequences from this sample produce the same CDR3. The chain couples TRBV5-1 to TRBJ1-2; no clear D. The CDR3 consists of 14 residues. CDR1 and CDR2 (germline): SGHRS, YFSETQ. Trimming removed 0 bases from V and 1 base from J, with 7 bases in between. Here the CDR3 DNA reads TGCGCCAGCAGCTTGGGACAAAATAACTATGGCTACACCTTC. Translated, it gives CASSLGQNNYGYTF.

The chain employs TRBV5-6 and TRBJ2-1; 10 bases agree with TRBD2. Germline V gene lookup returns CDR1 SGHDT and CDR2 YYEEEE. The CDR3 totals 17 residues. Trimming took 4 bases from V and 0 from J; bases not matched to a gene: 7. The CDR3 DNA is TGTGCCAGCAGCCGGATTAGCGGGAGGAGCTCCTACAATGAGCAGTTCTTC. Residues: CASSRISGRSSYNEQFF.

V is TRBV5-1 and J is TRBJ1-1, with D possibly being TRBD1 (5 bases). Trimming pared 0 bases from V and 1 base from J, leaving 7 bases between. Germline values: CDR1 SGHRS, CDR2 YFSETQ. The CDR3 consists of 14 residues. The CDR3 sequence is CASSLAGQNTEAFF. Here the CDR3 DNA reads TGCGCCAGCAGCTTGGCGGGGCAGAACACTGAAGCTTTCTTT.

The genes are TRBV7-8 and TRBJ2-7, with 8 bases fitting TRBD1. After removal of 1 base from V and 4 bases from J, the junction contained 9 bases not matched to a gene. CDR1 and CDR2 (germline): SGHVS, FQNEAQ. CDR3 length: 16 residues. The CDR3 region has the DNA TGTGCCAGCAGCTTAGGGACAGGGAGCACTTCATACGAGCAGTACTTC. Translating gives CASSLGTGSTSYEQYF.

The CDR3 DNA reads as TGTGCCAGCAGCCTACAGGGACATGGCTACACCTTC. Translated: CASSLQGHGYTF. The V call is TRBV6-5, the J call TRBJ1-2; D possibly corresponds to TRBD1 (6 bases). Germline-derived CDR1 and CDR2 are MNHEY and SVGAGI. Trimming shortened V by 6 bases and J by 6 bases, and 11 bases separated the two germline ends. CDR3 length: 12 residues.

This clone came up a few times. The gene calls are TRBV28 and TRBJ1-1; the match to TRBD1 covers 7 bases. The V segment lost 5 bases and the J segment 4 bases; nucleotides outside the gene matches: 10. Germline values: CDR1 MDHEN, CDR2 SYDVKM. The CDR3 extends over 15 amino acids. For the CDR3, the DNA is TGTGCCAGCAGTCTCCGACAGGGCTTGGCCACTGAAGCTTTCTTT. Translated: CASSLRQGLATEAFF. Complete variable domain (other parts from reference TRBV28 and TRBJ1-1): DVKVTQSSRYLVKRTGEKVFLECVQDMDHENMFWYRQDPGLGLRLIYFSYDVKMKEKGDIPEGYSVSREKKERFSLILESASTNQTSMYLCASSLRQGLATEAFFGQGTRLTVV.

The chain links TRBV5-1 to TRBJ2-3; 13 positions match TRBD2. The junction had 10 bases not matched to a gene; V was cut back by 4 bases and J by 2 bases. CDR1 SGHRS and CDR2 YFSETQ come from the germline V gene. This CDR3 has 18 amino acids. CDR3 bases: TGCGCCAGCAGCCTCGAACCGGGACTAGCGGGGTTCACAGATACGCAGTATTTT. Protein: CASSLEPGLAGFTDTQYF. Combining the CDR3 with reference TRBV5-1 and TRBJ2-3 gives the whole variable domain KAGVTQTPRYLIKTRGQQVTLSCSPISGHRSVSWYQQTPGQGLQFLFEYFSETQRNKGNFPGRFSGRQFSNSRSEMNVSTLELGDSALYLCASSLEPGLAGFTDTQYFGPGTRLTVL.

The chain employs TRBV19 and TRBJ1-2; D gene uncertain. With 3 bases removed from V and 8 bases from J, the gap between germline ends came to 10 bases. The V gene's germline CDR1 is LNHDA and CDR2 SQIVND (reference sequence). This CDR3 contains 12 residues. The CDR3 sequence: CASSIRFWGYTF. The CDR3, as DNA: TGTGCCAGTAGTATCCGGTTCTGGGGCTACACCTTC. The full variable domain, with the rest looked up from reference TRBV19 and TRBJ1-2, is DGGITQSPKYLFRKEGQNVTLSCEQNLNHDAMYWYRQDPGQGLRLIYYSQIVNDFQKGDIAEGYSVSREKKESFPLTVTSAQKNPTAFYLCASSIRFWGYTFGSGTRLTVV.

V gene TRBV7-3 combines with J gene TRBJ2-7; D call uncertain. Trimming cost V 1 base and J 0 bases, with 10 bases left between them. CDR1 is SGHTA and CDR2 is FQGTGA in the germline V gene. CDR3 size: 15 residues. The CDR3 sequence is CASSLSGGNSYEQYF. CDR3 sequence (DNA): TGTGCCAGCAGCTTAAGTGGCGGCAACTCCTACGAGCAGTACTTC. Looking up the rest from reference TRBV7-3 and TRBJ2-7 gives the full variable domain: GAGVSQTPSNKVTEKGKYVELRCDPISGHTALYWYRQSLGQGPEFLIYFQGTGAADDSGLPNDRFFAVRPEGSVSTLKIQRTERGDSAVYLCASSLSGGNSYEQYFGPGTRLTVT.

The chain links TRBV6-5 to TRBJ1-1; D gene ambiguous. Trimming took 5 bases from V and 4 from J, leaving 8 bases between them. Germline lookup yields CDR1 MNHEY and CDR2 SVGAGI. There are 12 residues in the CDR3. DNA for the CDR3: TGTGCCAGCAGTCGGAGCGGCACTGAAGCTTTCTTT. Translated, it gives CASSRSGTEAFF.

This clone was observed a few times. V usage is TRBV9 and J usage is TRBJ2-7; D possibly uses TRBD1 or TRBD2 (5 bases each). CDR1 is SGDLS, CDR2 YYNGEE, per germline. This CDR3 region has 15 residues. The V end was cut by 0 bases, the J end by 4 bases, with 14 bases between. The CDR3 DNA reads TGTGCCAGCAGCGTAGGATGGGACCCCGGGTACGAGCAGTACTTC. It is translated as CASSVGWDPGYEQYF.

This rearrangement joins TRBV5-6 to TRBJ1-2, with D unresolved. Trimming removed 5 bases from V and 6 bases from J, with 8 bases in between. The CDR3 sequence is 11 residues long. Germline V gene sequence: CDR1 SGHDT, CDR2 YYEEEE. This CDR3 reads CASSLLNGYTF. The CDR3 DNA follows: TGTGCCAGCAGTCTGCTTAATGGCTACACCTTC.

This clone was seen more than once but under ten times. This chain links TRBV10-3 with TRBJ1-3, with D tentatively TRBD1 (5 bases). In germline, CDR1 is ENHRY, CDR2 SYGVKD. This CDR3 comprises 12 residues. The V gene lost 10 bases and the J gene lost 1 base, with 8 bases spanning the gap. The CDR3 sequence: CATRDSGNTIYF. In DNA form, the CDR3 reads TGTGCCACCAGGGATTCTGGAAACACCATATATTTT.

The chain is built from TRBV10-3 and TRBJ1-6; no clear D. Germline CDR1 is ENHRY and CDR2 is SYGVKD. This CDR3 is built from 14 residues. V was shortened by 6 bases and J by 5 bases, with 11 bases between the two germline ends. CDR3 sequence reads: CAIRDLADNSPLHF. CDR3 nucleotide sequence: TGTGCCATCAGAGATCTCGCGGATAATTCACCCCTCCACTTT.

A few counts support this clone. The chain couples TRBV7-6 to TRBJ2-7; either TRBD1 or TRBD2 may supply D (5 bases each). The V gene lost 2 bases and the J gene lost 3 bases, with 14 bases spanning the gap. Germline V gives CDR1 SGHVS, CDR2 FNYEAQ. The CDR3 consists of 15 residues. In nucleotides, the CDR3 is TGTGCCAGCAGCTTACACCTCGGGGCTTTCTACGAGCAGTACTTC. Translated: CASSLHLGAFYEQYF.

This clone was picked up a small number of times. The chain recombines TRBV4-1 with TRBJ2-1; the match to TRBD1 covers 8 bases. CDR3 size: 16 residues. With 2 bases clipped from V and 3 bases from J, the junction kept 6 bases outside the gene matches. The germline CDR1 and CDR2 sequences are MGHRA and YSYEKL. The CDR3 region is CASSQYQGAGYNEQFF. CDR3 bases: TGCGCCAGCAGCCAATACCAGGGGGCTGGCTACAATGAGCAGTTCTTC.

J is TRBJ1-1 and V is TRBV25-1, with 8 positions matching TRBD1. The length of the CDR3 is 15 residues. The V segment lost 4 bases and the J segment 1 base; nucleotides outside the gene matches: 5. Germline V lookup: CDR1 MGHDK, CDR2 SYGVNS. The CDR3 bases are TGTGCCAGCAGTGGGTGGGGACAGGCGAACACTGAAGCTTTCTTT. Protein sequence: CASSGWGQANTEAFF. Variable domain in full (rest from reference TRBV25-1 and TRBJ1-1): EADIYQTPRYLVIGTGKKITLECSQTMGHDKMYWYQQDPGMELHLIHYSYGVNSTEKGDLSSESTVSRIRTEHFPLTLESARPSHTSQYLCASSGWGQANTEAFFGQGTRLTVV.

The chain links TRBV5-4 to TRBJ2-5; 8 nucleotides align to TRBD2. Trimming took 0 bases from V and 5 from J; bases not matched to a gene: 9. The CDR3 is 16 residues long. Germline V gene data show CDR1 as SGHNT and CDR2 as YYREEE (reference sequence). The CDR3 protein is CASSLDGTRRGETQYF. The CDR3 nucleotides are TGTGCCAGCAGCTTGGATGGGACTAGACGGGGGGAGACCCAGTACTTC.

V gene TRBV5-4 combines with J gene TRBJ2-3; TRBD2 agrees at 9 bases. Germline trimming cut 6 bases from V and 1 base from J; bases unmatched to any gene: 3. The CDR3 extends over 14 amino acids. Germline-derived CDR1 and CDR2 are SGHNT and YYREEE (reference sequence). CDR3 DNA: TGTGCCAGCACATTAGCGGGGGGCACAGATACGCAGTATTTT. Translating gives CASTLAGGTDTQYF.

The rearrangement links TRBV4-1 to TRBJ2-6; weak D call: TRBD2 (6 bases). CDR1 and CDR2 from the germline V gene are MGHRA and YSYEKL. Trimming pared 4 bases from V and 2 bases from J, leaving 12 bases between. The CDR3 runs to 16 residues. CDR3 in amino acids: CASSPIGGAGANVLTF. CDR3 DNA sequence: TGCGCCAGCAGCCCCATAGGCGGGGCTGGGGCCAACGTCCTGACTTTC.

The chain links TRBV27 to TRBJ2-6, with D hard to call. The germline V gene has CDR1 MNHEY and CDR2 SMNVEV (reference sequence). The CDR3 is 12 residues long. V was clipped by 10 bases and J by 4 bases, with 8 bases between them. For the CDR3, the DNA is TGTGCCACCTCTCGGGGGGCCAACGTCCTGACTTTC. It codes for CATSRGANVLTF.

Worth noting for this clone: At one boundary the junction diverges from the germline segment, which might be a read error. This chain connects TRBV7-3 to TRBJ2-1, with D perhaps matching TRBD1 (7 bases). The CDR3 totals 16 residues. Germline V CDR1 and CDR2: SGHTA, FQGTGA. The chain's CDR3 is CASSLVGAEGANEQFF. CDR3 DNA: TGTGCCAGCAGCTTAGTGGGAGCGGAGGGGGCAAATGAACAGTTCTTC.

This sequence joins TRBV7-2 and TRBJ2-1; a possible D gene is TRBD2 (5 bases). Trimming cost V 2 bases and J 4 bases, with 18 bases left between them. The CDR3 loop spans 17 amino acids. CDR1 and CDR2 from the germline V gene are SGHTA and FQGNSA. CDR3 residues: CASSLPSWTAVYNEQFF. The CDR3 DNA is TGTGCCAGCAGCTTACCTAGCTGGACGGCCGTTTACAATGAGCAGTTCTTC. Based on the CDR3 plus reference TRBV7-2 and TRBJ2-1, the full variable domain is GAGVSQSPSNKVTEKGKDVELRCDPISGHTALYWYRQSLGQGLEFLIYFQGNSAPDKSGLPSDRFSAERTGGSVSTLTIQRTQQEDSAVYLCASSLPSWTAVYNEQFFGPGTRLTVL.

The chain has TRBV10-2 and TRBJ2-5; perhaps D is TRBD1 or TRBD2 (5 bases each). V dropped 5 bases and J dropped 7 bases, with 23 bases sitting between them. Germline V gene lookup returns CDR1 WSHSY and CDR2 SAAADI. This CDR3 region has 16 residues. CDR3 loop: CASSKSTQDTRVTQYF. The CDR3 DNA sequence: TGCGCCAGCAGTAAAAGCACGCAGGACACGAGGGTGACCCAGTACTTC.

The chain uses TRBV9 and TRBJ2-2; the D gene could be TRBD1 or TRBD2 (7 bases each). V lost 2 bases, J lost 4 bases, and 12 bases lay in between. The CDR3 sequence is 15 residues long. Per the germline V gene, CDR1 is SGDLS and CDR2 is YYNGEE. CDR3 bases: TGTGCCAGCAGCGTGACAGGGACTATCACCGGGGAGCTGTTTTTT. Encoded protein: CASSVTGTITGELFF. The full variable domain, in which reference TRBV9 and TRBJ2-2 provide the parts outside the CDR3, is DSGVTQTPKHLITATGQRVTLRCSPRSGDLSVYWYQQSLDQGLQFLIQYYNGEERAKGNILERFSAQQFPDLHSELNLSSLELGDSALYFCASSVTGTITGELFFGEGSRLTVL.

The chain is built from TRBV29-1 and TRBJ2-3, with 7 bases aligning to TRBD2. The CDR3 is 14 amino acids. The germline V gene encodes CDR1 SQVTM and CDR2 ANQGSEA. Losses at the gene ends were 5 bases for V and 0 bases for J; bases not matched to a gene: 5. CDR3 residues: CSVPGGYSTDTQYF. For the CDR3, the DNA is TGCAGCGTTCCCGGGGGGTATAGCACAGATACGCAGTATTTT.